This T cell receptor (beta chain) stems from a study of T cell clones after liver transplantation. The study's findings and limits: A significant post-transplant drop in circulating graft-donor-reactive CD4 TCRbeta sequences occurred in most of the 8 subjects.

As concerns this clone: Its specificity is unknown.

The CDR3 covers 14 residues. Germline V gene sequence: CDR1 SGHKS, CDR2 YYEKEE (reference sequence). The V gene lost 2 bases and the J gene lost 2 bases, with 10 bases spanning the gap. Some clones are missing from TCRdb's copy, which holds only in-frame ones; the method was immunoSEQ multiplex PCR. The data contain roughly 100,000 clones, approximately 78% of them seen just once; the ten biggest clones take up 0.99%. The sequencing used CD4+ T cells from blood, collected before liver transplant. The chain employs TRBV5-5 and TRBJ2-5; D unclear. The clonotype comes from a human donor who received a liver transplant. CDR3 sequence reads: CASSLEPNQETQYF. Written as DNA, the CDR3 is TGTGCCAGCAGCTTAGAGCCGAATCAAGAGACCCAGTACTTC.